These T cell receptor beta chains were read from a single sample in a study of response to subunit inactivated influenza vaccine. TCRdb called the RT-PCR reads again in MiXCR, with one record for every CDR3 protein. The sample includes fewer than 350,000 distinct CDR3 sequences, 21% seen only once; the top ten take roughly 10%. Sample: PBMCs from blood, taken 21 months after vaccination. The source is a man aged 50 to 69 who received an inactivated influenza vaccine. CDR3s include the opening cysteine and the closing phenylalanine or tryptophan. D genes are given only for firm matches. Some rows mark clone size as missing; the rest say once, few, many or name a class of expanded clone.

j_call clone_size d_call v_call cdr3_nt cdr3_aa
TRBJ2-5 NA NA TRBV29-1 TGCAGCGTTGTGGGCCGCCAAGAGACCCAGTACTTC CSVVGRQETQYF
TRBJ1-1 few NA TRBV20-1 TGCAGTGCTAGACCTCTCGGGAACACTGAAGCTTTCTTT CSARPLGNTEAFF
TRBJ2-3 NA NA TRBV4-3 TGCGCCAGCAGCCCCTGGGCTCTCCCGCGCACAGATACGCAGTATTTT CASSPWALPRTDTQYF
TRBJ2-7 few NA TRBV12-3/TRBV12-4 TGTGCCAGCAGTCCGAGGAGAGAGGGTGAGCAGTACTTC CASSPRREGEQYF
TRBJ1-5 many NA TRBV7-2 TGTGCCAGCAGCTTAGGCAGGAGTAGCAATCAGCCCCAGCATTTT CASSLGRSSNQPQHF
TRBJ1-4 NA NA TRBV7-8 TGTGCCAGCAGCGCCATCGTGAAGGGGGGAAAACTGTTTTTT CASSAIVKGGKLFF
TRBJ2-2 NA NA TRBV24-1 TGTGCCACCAGTGAACCGACAGGCGAGAACACCGGGGAGCTGTTTTTT CATSEPTGENTGELFF
TRBJ2-3 NA TRBD1 TRBV29-1 TGCAGCGCCTACCGACAGGGTTCAAATACGCAGTATTTT CSAYRQGSNTQYF
TRBJ1-2 NA NA TRBV13 TGTGCCAGCAGCTTAGGCCCGAATAACTATGGCTACACCTTC CASSLGPNNYGYTF
TRBJ2-2 NA NA TRBV6-5 TGTGCCAGCAGTTTCAAGGCGAACACCGGGGAGCTGTTTTTT CASSFKANTGELFF
TRBJ1-5 NA NA TRBV4-3 TGCGCCAGCAGCCAAGACGTCGGCGGGCAAGGCGGGCCCCAGCATTTT CASSQDVGGQGGPQHF
TRBJ2-5 NA NA TRBV4-2 TGTGCCAGCAGCCAAGCAGCGGGCGTCCAAGAGACCCAGTACTTC CASSQAAGVQETQYF
TRBJ1-2 NA TRBD1 TRBV12-3/TRBV12-4 TGTGCCAGCAGGAACCGGGACAGGAATGGCTACACCTTC CASRNRDRNGYTF
TRBJ1-1 few NA TRBV5-6 TGTGCCAGCAGCTTCCCGGGACAGAACACTGAAGCTTTCTTT CASSFPGQNTEAFF
TRBJ2-5 few NA TRBV10-3 TGTGCCATCAGTGAGTTAGGGGGGGAGACCCAGTACTTC CAISELGGETQYF
TRBJ1-4 NA NA TRBV19 TGTGCCAGTAGTACCCGCGTGGGGCCTTCGGTTGAAAAACTGTTTTTT CASSTRVGPSVEKLFF
TRBJ2-1 NA NA TRBV2 TGTGCCATCGAGCGAGGGTTGGGCGATGAGCAGTTCTTC CAIERGLGDEQFF
TRBJ1-2 once NA TRBV18 TGTGCCAGCTCACCACTTCCCTCACGAACAGAGCGTGGCTACACCTTC CASSPLPSRTERGYTF
TRBJ1-1 few TRBD1 TRBV20-1 TGCAGTGCTACCACAGGGGTCCTTTCTGAAGCTTTCTTT CSATTGVLSEAFF
TRBJ2-5 NA NA TRBV5-1 TGCGCCAGCAGATTGGCGGAGACCCAGTACTTC CASRLAETQYF
TRBJ1-3 NA NA TRBV4-1 TGCGCCAGCAGCCCATCATTCCGAAGCTCTGGAAACACCATATATTTT CASSPSFRSSGNTIYF
TRBJ1-6 few NA TRBV30 TGTGCCTGGAGTGTAGAGAGCTCCTATAATTCACCCCTCCACTTT CAWSVESSYNSPLHF
TRBJ1-1 few TRBD1 TRBV25-1 TGTGCCAGCAGACCGGGACAGTACACTGAAGCTTTCTTT CASRPGQYTEAFF